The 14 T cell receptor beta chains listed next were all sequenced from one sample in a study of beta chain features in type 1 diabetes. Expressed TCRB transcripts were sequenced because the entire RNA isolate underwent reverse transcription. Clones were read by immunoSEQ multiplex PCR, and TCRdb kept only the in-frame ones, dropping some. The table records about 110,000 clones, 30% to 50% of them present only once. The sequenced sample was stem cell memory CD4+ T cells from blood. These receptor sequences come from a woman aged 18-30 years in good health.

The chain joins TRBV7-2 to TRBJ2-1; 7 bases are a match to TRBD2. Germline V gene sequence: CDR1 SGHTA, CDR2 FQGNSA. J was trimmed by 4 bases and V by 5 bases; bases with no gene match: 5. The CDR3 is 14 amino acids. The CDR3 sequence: CASSDGGWYNEQFF. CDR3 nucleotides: TGTGCCAGCAGCGACGGGGGGTGGTACAATGAGCAGTTCTTC.

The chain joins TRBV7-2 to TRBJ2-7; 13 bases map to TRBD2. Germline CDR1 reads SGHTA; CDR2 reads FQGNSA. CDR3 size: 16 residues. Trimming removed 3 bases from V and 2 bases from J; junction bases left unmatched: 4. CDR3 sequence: CASSFGLAGVAYEQYF. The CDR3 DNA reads TGTGCCAGCAGCTTCGGACTAGCGGGAGTGGCCTACGAGCAGTACTTC.

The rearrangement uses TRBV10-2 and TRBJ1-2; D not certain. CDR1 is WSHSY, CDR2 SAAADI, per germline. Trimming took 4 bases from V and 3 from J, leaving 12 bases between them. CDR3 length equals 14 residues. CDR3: CASSVPGGHYGYTF. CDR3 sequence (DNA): TGCGCCAGCAGTGTCCCCGGCGGGCACTATGGCTACACCTTC.

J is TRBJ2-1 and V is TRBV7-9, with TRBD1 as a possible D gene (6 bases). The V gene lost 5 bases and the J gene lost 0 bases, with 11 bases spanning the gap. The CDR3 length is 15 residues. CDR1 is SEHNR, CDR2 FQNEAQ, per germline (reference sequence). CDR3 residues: CASSGSDSSYNEQFF. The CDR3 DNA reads TGTGCCAGCAGCGGTTCGGACAGCTCCTACAATGAGCAGTTCTTC.

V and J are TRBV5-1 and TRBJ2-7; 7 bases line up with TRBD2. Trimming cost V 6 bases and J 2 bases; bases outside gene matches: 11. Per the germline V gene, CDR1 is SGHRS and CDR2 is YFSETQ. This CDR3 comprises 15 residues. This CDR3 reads CASTPTGTITYEQYF. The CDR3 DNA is TGCGCCAGCACACCAACCGGGACTATAACCTACGAGCAGTACTTC.

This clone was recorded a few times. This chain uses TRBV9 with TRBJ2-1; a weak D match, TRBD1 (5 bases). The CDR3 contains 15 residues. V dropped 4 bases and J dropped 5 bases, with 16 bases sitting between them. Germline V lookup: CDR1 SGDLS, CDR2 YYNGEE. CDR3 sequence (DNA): TGTGCCAGCAGCTCGGACATCCGCGGCCACAATGAGCAGTTCTTC. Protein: CASSSDIRGHNEQFF.

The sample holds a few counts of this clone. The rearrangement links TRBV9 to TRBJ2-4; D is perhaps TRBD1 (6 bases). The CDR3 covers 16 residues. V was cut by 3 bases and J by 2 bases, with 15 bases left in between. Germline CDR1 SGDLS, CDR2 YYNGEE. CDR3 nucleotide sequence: TGTGCCAGCAGCGCAGGGACAAGGATTACCAAAAACATTCAGTACTTC. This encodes CASSAGTRITKNIQYF.

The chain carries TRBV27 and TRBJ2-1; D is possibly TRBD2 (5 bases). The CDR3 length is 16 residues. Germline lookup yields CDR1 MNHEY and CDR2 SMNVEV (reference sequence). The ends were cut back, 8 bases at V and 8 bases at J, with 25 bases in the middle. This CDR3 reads CASLPTVASGSHEQFF. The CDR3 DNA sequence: TGTGCCAGCTTGCCTACCGTAGCGTCGGGGTCCCATGAGCAGTTCTTC.

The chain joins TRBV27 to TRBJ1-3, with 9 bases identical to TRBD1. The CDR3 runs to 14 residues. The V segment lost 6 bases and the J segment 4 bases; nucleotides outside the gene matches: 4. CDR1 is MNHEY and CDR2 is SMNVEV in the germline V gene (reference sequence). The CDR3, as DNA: TGTGCCAGCAGAGGGACAGGGTTAGGAAACACCATATATTTT. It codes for CASRGTGLGNTIYF.

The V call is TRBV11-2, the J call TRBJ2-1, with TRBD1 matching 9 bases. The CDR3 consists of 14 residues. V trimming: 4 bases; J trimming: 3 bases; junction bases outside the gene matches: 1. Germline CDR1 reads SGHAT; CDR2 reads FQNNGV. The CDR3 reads CASSWGQGYNEQFF. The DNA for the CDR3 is TGTGCCAGCAGCTGGGGACAGGGCTACAATGAGCAGTTCTTC. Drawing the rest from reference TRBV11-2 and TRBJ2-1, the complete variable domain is EAGVAQSPRYKIIEKRQSVAFWCNPISGHATLYWYQQILGQGPKLLIQFQNNGVVDDSQLPKDRFSAERLKGVDSTLKIQPAKLEDSAVYLCASSWGQGYNEQFFGPGTRLTVL.

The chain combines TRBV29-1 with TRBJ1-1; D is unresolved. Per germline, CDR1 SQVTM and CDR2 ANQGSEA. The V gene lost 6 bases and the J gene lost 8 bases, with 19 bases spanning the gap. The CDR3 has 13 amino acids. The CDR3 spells CSVKALRTEEAFF. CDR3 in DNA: TGCAGCGTCAAGGCCCTCCGTACAGAGGAAGCTTTCTTT. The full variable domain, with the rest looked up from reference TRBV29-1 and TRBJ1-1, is SAVISQKPSRDICQRGTSLTIQCQVDSQVTMMFWYRQQPGQSLTLIATANQGSEATYESGFVIDKFPISRPNLTFSTLTVSNMSPEDSSIYLCSVKALRTEEAFFGQGTRLTVV.

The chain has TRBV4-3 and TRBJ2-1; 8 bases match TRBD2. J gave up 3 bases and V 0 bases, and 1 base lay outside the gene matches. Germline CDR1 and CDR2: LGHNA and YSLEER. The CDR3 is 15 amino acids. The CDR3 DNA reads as TGCGCCAGCAGCCAAGAAGCGGGGGACTACAATGAGCAGTTCTTC. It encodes CASSQEAGDYNEQFF.

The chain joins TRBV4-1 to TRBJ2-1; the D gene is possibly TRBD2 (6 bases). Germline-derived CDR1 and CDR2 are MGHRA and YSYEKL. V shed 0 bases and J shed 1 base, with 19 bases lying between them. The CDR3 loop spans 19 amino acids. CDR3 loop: CASSQDLRGRGSSYNEQFF. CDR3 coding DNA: TGCGCCAGCAGCCAAGATCTTCGGGGTCGGGGGTCTTCCTACAATGAGCAGTTCTTC.

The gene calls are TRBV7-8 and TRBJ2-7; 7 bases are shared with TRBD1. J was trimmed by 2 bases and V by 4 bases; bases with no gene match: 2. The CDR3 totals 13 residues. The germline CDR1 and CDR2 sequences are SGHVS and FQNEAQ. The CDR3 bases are TGTGCCAGCAGCTACAGGGGACCCTACGAGCAGTACTTC. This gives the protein CASSYRGPYEQYF. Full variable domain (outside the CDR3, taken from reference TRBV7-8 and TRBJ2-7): GAGVSQSPRYKVAKRGQDVALRCDPISGHVSLFWYQQALGQGPEFLTYFQNEAQLDKSGLPSDRFFAERPEGSVSTLKIQRTQQEDSAVYLCASSYRGPYEQYFGPGTRLTVT.